These 5 T cell receptor beta chains were all obtained from the same sample, sequenced in a study of response to subunit inactivated influenza vaccine. TCRdb recomputed calls from the RT-PCR reads with MiXCR, one row per CDR3 protein. The sample lists more than 700,000 distinct CDR3 sequences, 21% occurring once. This sample comprised PBMCs from blood, obtained roughly 5 days after vaccination. All receptors come from a man in his fifties or sixties who received an inactivated influenza vaccine.

The chain links TRBV10-1 to TRBJ2-2; a possible D gene is TRBD1 (5 bases). Germline-derived CDR1 and CDR2 are WNHNN and SYGVQD (reference sequence). The CDR3 extends over 14 amino acids. The V and J ends lost 7 bases and 0 bases respectively, with 9 bases between them. The CDR3 sequence is CASKGHSNTGELFF. CDR3 nucleotide sequence: TGCGCCAGCAAGGGGCATTCGAACACCGGGGAGCTGTTTTTT.

This clonotype was counted between two and nine times. The rearrangement joins TRBV5-5 to TRBJ2-6; no firm D call. This CDR3 comprises 16 residues. Germline V gene lookup returns CDR1 SGHKS and CDR2 YYEKEE (reference sequence). V was trimmed by 0 bases and J by 0 bases, leaving 7 bases between them. CDR3 DNA: TGTGCCAGCAGCTTGGGGTTCAGCTCTGGGGCCAACGTCCTGACTTTC. It encodes CASSLGFSSGANVLTF.

The rearrangement joins TRBV28 to TRBJ2-2, with D unresolved. This CDR3 has 15 residues. V was pared by 7 bases and J by 6 bases, with 18 bases between. Germline-derived CDR1 and CDR2 are MDHEN and SYDVKM. CDR3 amino acids: CASIQAGPTSGELFF. DNA for the CDR3: TGTGCCAGCATACAAGCCGGGCCAACCTCCGGGGAGCTGTTTTTT.

This clonotype was seen a few times. The genes are TRBV12-3 or TRBV12-4 and TRBJ2-3; D may match TRBD1 or TRBD2 (5 bases each). The V and J ends lost 3 bases and 4 bases respectively, with 14 bases between them. This CDR3 has 15 residues. CDR3 DNA sequence: TGTGCCAGCAGTTTGAACGGGGCGGTATCAGATACGCAGTATTTT. This codes for CASSLNGAVSDTQYF.

This clonotype was counted only a few times. The CDR3 here is CASSLMGQGAGELFF. CDR3 nucleotides: TGTGCCAGCAGCTTAATGGGACAGGGTGCCGGGGAGCTGTTTTTT. The chain employs TRBV7-2 and TRBJ2-2; 9 bases match TRBD1. Germline CDR1 and CDR2: SGHTA and FQGNSA. V trimming: 2 bases; J trimming: 6 bases; junction bases outside the gene matches: 4. The CDR3 sequence is 15 residues long.